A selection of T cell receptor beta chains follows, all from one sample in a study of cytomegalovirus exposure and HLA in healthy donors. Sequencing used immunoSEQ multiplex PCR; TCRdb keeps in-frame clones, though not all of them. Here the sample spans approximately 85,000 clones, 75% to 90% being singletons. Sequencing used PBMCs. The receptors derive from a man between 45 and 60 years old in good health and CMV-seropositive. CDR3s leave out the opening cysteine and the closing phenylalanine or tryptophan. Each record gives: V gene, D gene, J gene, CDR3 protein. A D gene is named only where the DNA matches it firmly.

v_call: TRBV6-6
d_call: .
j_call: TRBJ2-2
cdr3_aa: ASSYRQVAGELF

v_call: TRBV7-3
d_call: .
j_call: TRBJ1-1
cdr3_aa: ASSLTTENTEAF

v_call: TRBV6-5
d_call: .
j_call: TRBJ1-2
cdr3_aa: ASSRARGSYT

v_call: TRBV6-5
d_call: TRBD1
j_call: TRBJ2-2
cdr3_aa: ASSRQGYTGELF

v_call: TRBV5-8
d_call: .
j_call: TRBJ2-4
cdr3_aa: ASSLARASDIQY

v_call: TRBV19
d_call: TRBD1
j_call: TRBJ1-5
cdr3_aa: ASSASGTGADFGPQH

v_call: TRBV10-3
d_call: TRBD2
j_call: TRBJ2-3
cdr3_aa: AITREGGDTQY

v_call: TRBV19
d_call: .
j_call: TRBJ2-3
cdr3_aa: ASSIRGTDTQY

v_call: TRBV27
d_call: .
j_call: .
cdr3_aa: ASSSRQAVEQY

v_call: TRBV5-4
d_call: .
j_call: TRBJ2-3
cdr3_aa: ASSRGGPPDTQY

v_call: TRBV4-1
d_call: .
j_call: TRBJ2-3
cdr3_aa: ASSPPAQPATDTQY

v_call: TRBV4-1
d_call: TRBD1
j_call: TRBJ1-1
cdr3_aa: ASSQDLTGGWDEAF

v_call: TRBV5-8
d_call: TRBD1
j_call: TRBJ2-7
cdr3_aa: ASSPRTGKTYEQY

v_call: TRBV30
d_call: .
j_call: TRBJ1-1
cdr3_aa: AWTTGNTEAF

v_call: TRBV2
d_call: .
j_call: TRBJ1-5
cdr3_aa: ASTLNEGGAQH

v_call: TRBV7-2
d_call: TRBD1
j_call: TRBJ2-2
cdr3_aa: ASGGTGVPGELF

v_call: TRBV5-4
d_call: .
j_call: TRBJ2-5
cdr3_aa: ASSSESNRAEETQY

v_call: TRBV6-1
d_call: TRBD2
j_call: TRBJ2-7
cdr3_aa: ASSRIAGESYEQY

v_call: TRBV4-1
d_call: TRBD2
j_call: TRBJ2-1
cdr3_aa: ASSQGTSGLNEQF

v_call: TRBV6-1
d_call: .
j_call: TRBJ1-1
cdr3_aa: ASSDGGEAF

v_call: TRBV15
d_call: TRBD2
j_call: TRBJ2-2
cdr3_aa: ATSRDRGLAGTNTGELF

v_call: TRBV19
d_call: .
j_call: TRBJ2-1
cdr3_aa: ASSLAGEQF

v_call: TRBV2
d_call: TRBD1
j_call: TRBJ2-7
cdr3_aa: ASSEGQGVGEQY

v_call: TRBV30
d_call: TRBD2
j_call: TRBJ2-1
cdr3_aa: AWTPIASGRNEQF

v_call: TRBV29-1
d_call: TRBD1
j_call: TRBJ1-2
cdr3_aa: SVQGTGFFGYGYT

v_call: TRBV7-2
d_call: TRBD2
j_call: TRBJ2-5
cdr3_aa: ASSFTTSGVGGTQY

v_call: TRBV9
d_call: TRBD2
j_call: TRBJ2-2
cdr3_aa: ASSAGTSGIIGELF

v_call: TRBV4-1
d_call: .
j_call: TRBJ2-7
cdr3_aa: ASSQVVETAAYEQY

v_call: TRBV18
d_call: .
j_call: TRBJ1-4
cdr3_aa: ASSPRGSYEKLF

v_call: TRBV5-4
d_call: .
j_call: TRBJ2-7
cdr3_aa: ASSQTGTLRGEQY

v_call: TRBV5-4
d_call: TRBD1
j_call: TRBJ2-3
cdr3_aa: ASSRDRGRVDTQY

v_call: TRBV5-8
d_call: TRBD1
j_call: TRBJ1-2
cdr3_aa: ASSRYFGQEPPNYGYT

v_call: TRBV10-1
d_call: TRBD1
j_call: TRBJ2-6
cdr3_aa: ASSESGQGPGANVLT

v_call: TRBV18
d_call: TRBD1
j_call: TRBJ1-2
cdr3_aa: ASSPQGGRDGYT

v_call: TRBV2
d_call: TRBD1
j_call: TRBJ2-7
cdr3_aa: ASSDMRQGFDEQY

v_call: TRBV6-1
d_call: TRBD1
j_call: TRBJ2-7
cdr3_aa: ASRSTGGDEQY

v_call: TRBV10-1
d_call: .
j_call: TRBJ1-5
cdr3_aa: ASSESTSRPQH

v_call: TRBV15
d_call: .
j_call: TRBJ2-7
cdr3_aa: ATSSLTGSYEQY

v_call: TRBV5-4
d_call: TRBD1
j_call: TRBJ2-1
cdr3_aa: ASRSAGTGNNEQF

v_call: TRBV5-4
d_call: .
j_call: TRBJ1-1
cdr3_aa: ASSFGQNTEAF